This TCR beta chain was found in a study of OX40 agonist ivuxolimab in advanced cancers. About the research overall: The dose of intravenous ivuxolimab that patients received every 2 weeks ranged from 0.01 to 10 mg/kg. Past anti-PD-1, anti-PD-L1 or anti-CTLA-4 therapy was accepted, and 30% to 50% had received some.

The J segment lost 6 bases and the V segment lost 5 bases, leaving 7 bases of the junction unmatched. Germline V gives CDR1 SGHRS, CDR2 YFSETQ. The CDR3 consists of 15 residues. Samples of blood were obtained at baseline, on cycle 4 day 1, and on cycle 7 day 1. Produced via immunoSEQ multiplex PCR; TCRdb's table is partial and in-frame only. The data contain tens of thousands of clones, just over 85% of them singletons. The gene calls are TRBV5-1 and TRBJ2-1; 11 nucleotides agree with TRBD2. The source material was CD4+ or CD8+ T cells sorted from blood, sampled in a trial of the OX40 agonist ivuxolimab. The clonotype comes from an adult with an advanced solid tumor such as melanoma, head and neck, liver or kidney cancer. CDR3 sequence: CASRPGTSGFNEQFF. CDR3 DNA: TGCGCCAGCAGACCCGGGACTAGCGGCTTCAATGAGCAGTTCTTC.